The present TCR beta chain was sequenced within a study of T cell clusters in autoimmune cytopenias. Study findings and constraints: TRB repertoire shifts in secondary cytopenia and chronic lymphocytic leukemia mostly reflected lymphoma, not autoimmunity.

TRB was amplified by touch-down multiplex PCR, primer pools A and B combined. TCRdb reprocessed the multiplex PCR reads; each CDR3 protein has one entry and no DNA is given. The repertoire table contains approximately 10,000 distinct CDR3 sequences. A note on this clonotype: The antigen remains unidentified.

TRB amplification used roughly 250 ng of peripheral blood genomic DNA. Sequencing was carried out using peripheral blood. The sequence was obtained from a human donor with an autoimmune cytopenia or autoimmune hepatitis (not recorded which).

This CDR3 reads CANRTGTGPSGYEQYF. V and J are TRBV27 and TRBJ2-7; lacking DNA, the TRBD1 call made by TCRdb goes unchecked. The CDR3 runs to 16 residues. Per germline, CDR1 MNHEY and CDR2 SMNVEV (reference sequence).